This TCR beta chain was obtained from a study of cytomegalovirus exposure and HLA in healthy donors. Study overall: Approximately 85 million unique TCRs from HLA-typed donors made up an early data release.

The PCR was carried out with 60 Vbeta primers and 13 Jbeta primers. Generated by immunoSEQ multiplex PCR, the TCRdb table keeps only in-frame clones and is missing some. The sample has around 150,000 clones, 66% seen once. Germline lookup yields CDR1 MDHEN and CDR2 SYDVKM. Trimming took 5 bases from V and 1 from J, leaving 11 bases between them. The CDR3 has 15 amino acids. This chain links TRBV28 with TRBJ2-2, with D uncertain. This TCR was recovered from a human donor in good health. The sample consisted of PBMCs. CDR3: CASSPPRMNTGELFF. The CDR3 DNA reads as TGTGCCAGCAGTCCCCCGCGGATGAACACCGGGGAGCTGTTTTTT.